The following is a TCR beta chain sequence with its context. Then a second PCR, running roughly 6 to 12 cycles, was carried out with a sample-barcoded 5' primer and a J-beta primer mix. Template switching added a 12-random-nucleotide identifier to every cDNA molecule. Each CDR3 protein is one row after TCRdb ran MiXCR on the 5' RACE reads. The data contain roughly 800,000 distinct CDR3 sequences, 55% to 70% of them singletons. This sample is part of a study of blood T cells in healthy people across ages. Looked up from germline, CDR1 is LGHNA and CDR2 is YNFKEQ. This CDR3 has 18 residues. V lost 2 bases to trimming and J lost 5 bases, with 25 bases between them. Each sample gave at least 6.5 million isolated PBMCs.

What was sequenced was blood. The sequence was collected from a man aged 30 to 39 in good health. The J gene is TRBJ2-7, the V gene TRBV4-2, with a tentative D call TRBD2 (6 bases). The CDR3 loop reads CASSQSWGSTSSMHEQYF. In nucleotides, the CDR3 is TGTGCCAGCAGCCAATCCTGGGGGTCGACTAGTAGTATGCACGAGCAGTACTTC.